This record concerns one TCR beta chain sequence. Antigen unknown. The trim removed 4 bases at V and 10 bases at J, leaving 8 bases unmatched. CDR3 length: 13 residues. The germline V gene encodes CDR1 SGHRS and CDR2 YFSETQ. TCRdb re-analysed the RT-PCR reads in MiXCR, keeping a single row per CDR3 protein. The sample carries some 500,000 distinct CDR3 sequences, approximately 24% recorded once. The sample belongs to a study of response to subunit inactivated influenza vaccine. Points from the study as a whole: Authors suggested seasonal influenza vaccinations each recruit few new T cells.

This TCR was recovered from a middle-aged man who received an inactivated influenza vaccine. The gene calls are TRBV5-1 and TRBJ1-2, with 9 positions matching TRBD1. Sequencing used CD4+ T cells sorted from PBMCs, obtained roughly 5 days after vaccination. CDR3 bases: TGCGCCAGCAGCCCGGACAGGGGAACAAACTACACCTTC. Amino acid sequence: CASSPDRGTNYTF.